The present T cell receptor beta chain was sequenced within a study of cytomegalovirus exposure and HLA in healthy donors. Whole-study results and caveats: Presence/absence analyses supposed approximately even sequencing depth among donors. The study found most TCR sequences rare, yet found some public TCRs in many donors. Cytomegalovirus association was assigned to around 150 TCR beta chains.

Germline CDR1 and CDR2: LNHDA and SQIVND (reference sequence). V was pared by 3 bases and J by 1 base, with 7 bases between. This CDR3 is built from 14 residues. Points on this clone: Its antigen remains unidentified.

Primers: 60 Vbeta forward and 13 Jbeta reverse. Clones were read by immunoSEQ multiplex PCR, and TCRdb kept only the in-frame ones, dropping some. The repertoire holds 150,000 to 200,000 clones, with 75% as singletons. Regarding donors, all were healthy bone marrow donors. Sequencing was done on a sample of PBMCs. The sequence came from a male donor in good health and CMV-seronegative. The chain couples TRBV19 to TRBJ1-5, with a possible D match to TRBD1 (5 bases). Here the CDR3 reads CASSIGGSNQPQHF. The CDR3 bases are TGTGCCAGTAGTATCGGGGGGAGCAATCAGCCCCAGCATTTT.